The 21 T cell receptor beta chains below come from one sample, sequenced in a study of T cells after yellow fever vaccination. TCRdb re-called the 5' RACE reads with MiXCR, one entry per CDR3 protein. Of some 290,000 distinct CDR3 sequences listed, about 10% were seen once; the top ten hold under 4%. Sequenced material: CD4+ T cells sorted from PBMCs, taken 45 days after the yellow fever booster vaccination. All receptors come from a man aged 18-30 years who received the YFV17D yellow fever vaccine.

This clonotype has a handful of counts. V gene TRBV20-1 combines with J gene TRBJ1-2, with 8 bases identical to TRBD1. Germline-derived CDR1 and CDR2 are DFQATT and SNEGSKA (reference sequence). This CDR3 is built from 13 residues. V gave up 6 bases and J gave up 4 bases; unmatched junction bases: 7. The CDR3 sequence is CSASTGEVYGYTF. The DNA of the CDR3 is TGCAGTGCCTCGACAGGGGAAGTCTATGGCTACACCTTC.

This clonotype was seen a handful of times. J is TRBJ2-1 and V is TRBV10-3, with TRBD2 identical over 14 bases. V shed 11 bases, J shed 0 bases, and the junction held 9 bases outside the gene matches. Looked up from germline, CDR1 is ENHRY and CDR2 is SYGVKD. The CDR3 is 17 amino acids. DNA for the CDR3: TGTGCCTCCCAGGGGACTAGCGGGGGAACCTCCTACAATGAGCAGTTCTTC. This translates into CASQGTSGGTSYNEQFF.

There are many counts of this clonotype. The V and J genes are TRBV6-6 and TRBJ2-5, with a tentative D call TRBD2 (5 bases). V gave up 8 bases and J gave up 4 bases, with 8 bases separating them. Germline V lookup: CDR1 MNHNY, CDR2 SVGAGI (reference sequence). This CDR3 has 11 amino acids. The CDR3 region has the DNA TGTGCCAGCGACGGAGGAGAGACCCAGTACTTC. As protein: CASDGGETQYF.

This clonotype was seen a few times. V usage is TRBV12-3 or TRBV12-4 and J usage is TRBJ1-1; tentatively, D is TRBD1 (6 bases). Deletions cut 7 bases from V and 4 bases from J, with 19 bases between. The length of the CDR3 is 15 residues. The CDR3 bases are TGTGCCAGCATCCGGGGCGGGGGGCCAAGCACTGAAGCTTTCTTT. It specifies CASIRGGGPSTEAFF.

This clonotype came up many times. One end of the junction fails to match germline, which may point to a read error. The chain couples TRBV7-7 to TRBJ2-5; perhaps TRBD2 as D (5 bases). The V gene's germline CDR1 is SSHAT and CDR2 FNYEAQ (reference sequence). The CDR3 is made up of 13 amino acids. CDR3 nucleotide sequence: TGTGCTAGCAGCTTAGCGCGTCAAGAGACCCAGTACTTC. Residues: CASSLARQETQYF.

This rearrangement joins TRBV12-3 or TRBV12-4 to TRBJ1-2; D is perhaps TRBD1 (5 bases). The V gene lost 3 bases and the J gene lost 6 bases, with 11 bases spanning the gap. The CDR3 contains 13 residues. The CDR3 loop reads CASSFFQDNGYTF. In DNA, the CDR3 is TGTGCCAGCAGTTTTTTCCAGGACAATGGCTACACCTTC.

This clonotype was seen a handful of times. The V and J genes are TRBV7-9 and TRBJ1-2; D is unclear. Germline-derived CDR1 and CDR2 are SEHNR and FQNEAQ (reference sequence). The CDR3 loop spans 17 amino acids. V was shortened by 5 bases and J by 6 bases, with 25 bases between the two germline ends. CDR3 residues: CASSQNLTPQDSDGYTF. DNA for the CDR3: TGTGCCAGCAGCCAAAATCTTACACCGCAGGATAGCGATGGCTACACCTTC.

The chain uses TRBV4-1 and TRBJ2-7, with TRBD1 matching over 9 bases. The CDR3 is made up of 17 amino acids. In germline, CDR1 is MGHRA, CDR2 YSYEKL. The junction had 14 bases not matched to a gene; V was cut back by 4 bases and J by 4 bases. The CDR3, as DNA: TGCGCCAGCAGCCCGCCCCCCCCGGGACAGGGCGTGTACGAGCAGTACTTC. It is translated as CASSPPPPGQGVYEQYF.

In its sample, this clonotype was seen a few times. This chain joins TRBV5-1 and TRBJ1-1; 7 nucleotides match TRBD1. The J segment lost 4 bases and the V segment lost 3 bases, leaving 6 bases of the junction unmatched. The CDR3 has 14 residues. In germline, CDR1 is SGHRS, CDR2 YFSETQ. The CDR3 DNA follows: TGCGCCAGCAGCTCTACAGGGGACCTCACTGAAGCTTTCTTT. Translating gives CASSSTGDLTEAFF.

The CDR3 reads CASSASGGANTGELFF. CDR3 DNA sequence: TGTGCCAGCAGCGCATCCGGGGGGGCCAACACCGGGGAGCTGTTTTTT. The chain has TRBV7-3 and TRBJ2-2; 8 bases match TRBD2. The V and J ends lost 5 bases and 2 bases, in that order; junction bases with no gene match: 7. Looked up from germline, CDR1 is SGHTA and CDR2 is FQGTGA. This CDR3 is built from 16 residues.

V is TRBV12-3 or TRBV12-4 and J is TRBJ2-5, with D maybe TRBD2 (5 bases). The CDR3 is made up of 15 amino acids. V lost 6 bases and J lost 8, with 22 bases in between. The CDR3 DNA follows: TGTGCCAGCAGCGCACAACTAAGCGGCCCAGGAACCCAGTACTTC. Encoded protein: CASSAQLSGPGTQYF.

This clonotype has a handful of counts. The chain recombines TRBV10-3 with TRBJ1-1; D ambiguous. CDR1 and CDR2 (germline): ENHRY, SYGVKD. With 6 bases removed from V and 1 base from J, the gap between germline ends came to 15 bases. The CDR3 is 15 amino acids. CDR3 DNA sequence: TGTGCCATCAGGGCCTCCGGGATGGGGAACACTGAAGCTTTCTTT. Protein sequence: CAIRASGMGNTEAFF.

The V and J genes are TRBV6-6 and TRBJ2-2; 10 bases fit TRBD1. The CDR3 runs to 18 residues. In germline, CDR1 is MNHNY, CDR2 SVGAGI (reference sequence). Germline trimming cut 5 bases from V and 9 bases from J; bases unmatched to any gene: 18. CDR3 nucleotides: TGTGCCAGCAGTCGAAACTTCTGGACAGGGGGAAGCTACAGGGAGCTGTTTTTT. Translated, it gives CASSRNFWTGGSYRELFF.

The CDR3 sequence is CASSFNGAGTGELFF. The CDR3 DNA reads as TGTGCCAGCAGTTTTAATGGGGCCGGCACCGGGGAGCTGTTTTTT. The chain is built from TRBV27 and TRBJ2-2; D perhaps matches TRBD1 (5 bases). Germline V gene lookup returns CDR1 MNHEY and CDR2 SMNVEV (reference sequence). Trimming took off 3 bases at V and 4 bases at J, with 12 bases between the two ends. The CDR3 loop spans 15 amino acids.

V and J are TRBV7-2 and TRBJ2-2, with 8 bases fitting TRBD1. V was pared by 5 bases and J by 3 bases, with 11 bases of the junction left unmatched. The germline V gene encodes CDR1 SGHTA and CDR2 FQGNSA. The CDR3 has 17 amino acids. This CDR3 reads CASSGGRDRMHTGELFF. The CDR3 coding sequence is TGTGCCAGCAGCGGAGGTCGGGACAGGATGCACACCGGGGAGCTGTTTTTT.

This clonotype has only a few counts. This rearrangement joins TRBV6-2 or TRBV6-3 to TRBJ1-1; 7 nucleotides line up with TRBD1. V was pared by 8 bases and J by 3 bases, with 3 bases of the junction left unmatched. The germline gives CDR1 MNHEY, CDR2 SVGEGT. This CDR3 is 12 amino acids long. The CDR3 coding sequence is TGTGCCAGCTTAACAGGGGACACTGAAGCTTTCTTT. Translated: CASLTGDTEAFF.

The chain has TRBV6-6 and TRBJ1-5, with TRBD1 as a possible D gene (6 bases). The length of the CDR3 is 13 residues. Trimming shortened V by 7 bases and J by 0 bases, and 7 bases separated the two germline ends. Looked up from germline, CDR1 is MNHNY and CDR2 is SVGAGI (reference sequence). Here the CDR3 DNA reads TGTGCCAGCACGGACAGTAGCAATCAGCCCCAGCATTTT. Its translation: CASTDSSNQPQHF.

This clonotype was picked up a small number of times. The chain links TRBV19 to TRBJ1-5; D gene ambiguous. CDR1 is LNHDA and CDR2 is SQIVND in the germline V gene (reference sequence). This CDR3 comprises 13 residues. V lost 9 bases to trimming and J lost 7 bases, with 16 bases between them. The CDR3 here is CASQVAPRQPQHF. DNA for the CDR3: TGTGCCAGCCAGGTGGCTCCCAGACAGCCCCAGCATTTT.

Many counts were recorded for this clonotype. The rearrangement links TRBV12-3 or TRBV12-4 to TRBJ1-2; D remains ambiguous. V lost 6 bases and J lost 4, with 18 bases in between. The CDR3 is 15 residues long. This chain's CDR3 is CASSRGAYGFYGYTF. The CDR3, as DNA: TGTGCCAGCAGCCGTGGCGCCTATGGTTTCTATGGCTACACCTTC.

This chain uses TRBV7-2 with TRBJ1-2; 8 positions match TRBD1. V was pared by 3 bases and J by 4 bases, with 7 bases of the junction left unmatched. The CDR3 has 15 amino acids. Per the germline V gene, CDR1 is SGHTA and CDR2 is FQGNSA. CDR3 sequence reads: CASSLTGAGSYGYTF. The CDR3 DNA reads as TGTGCCAGCAGCTTGACAGGGGCCGGGAGCTATGGCTACACCTTC. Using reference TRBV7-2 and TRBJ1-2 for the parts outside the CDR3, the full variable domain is GAGVSQSPSNKVTEKGKDVELRCDPISGHTALYWYRQSLGQGLEFLIYFQGNSAPDKSGLPSDRFSAERTGGSVSTLTIQRTQQEDSAVYLCASSLTGAGSYGYTFGSGTRLTVV.

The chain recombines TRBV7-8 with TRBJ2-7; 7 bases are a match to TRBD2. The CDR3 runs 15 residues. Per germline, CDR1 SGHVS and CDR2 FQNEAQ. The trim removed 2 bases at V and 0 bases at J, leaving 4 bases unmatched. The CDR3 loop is CASSLQRGSSYEQYF. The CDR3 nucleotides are TGTGCCAGCAGCTTACAGCGGGGTAGCTCCTACGAGCAGTACTTC. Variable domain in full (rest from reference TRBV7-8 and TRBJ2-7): GAGVSQSPRYKVAKRGQDVALRCDPISGHVSLFWYQQALGQGPEFLTYFQNEAQLDKSGLPSDRFFAERPEGSVSTLKIQRTQQEDSAVYLCASSLQRGSSYEQYFGPGTRLTVT.